This TCR beta chain was captured by sequencing in a study of identical twins (dated by TCRdb to 2015 to 2016). Notes on the research overall: The study deep-sequenced TCR alpha and beta repertoires from monozygotic twins, unrelated adults of various ages and cord blood to test whether fetal clonotypes persist. To rule out contamination, replicate twin experiments were performed at different times with different library preparation protocols. Study-wide conclusions, independent of this receptor: Abundant cord blood beta clonotypes had fewer insertions, young adult naive repertoires showed a similar but weaker trend, and memory repertoires showed no such trend. Recombination models systematically underestimated out-of-frame TCR alpha sharing in monozygotic twins but agreed with sharing between unrelated individuals. Compared with coincidental sharing between unrelated individuals, out-of-frame TCR alpha sequences shared between twins showed an excess of sequences with low generation probability. The excess sharing between twins in beta out-of-frame sequences was weaker because fewer shared sequences reduced the signal-to-noise ratio. Invariant T cells such as MAIT and iNKT could partly confound zero-insertion analyses, although diverse VJ usage argued against such confounding for most clonotypes. Because the same donors could not be followed over many years, conclusions were based on cross-sectional statistical analysis.

Every donor in the study was a healthy Caucasian. Library preparation employed 5' RACE. The listed sequencing device is Illumina HiSeq 2000. A universal primer binding site was added through template switching, and the final cDNA carried a unique molecular identifier so that TCR cDNA molecules could be counted accurately. Specific primers in the conserved constant-segment region were used to synthesize first-strand cDNA for the TCR alpha and beta chains. To control for contamination, every cDNA library carried two barcodes: a SMART-Mk sample barcode plus Illumina barcodes. TruSeq adapter sequences and Illumina sample barcodes were added in two successive PCR steps. The Illumina HiSeq platform was used with custom primers to sequence TCR alpha and beta cDNA libraries. As for how the authors treated the data: Raw reads were processed with MiGEC to extract unique molecular identifiers, and MiXCR was used to determine CDR3 positions. For each individual, recombination models were inferred using an EM algorithm with the repgenHMM and IGoR tools. Shared clonotypes were analyzed with the tcR package in R, and sharing was normalized by the product of cloneset sizes. Out-of-frame nonproductive sequences were analyzed to study raw recombination free of thymic and clonal selection effects. TCRdb redid the processing of the public reads, applying fastp at Q25 and MiXCR, and retained in-frame beta chains. Rows are combined by CDR3 protein, so each entry shows the most common genes and DNA. The V and J calls were not made by the authors but by TCRdb's processing. This sample has 1,800,000 or so distinct CDR3 sequences in its table, and less than 40% of those were observed once. Over 0.25% of the sample belongs to the ten largest clones.

Points on this clonotype: Its target antigen remains unknown. Nothing much larger sits one base from this clone, and base qualities are not available.

V is pruned by 3 bases and J by 1 base, leaving 5 bases of the junction without a gene match. Spanning cysteine to phenylalanine, the CDR3 consists of 16 amino acids. Just the 48-base CDR3 DNA is kept, in frame starting at base 1. This sequence originates from a newborn girl in good health. The sample comprised cord blood. Here the chain combines TRBV12-3 or TRBV12-4 and TRBJ2-2, with TRBD2 matching 7 junction bases. At the DNA level, the sequence is TGTGCCAGCAGTTTTCCTAGCGGCGAGAACACCGGGGAGCTGTTTTTT. Its translation reads: CASSFPSGENTGELFF.